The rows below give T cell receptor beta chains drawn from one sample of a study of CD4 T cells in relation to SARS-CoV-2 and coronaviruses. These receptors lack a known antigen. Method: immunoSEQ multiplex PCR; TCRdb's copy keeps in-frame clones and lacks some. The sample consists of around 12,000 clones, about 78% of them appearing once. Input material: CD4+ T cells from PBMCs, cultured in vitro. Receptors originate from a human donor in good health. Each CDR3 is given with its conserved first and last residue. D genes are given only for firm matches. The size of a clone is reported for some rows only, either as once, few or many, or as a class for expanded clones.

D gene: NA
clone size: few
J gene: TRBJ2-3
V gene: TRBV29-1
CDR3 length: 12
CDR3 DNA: TGCAGCGTCGAGACTACCCCAGATACGCAGTATTTT
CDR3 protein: CSVETTPDTQYF

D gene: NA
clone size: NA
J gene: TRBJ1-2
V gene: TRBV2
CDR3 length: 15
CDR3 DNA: TGTGCCAGCAGTGACGCTCGTTGGGGTAACTATGGCTACACCTTC
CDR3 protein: CASSDARWGNYGYTF

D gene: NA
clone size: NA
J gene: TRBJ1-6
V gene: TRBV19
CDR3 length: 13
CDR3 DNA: TGTGCCAGTAGTATGGAGGTGTATTCACCCCTCCACTTT
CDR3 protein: CASSMEVYSPLHF

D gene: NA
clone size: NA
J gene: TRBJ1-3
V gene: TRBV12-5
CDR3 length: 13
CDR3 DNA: TGTGCTAGTGGCCAGCTCGGGGGAAACACCATATATTTT
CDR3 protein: CASGQLGGNTIYF

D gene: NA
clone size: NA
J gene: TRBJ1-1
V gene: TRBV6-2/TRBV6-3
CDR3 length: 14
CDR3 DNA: TGTGCCAGCAGTTACGGGTCCTTGAACACTGAAGCTTTCTTT
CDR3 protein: CASSYGSLNTEAFF

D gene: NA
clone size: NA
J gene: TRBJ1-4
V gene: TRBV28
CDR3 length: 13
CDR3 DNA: TGTGCCAGCAGTTCGGGACAATATGAAAAACTGTTTTTT
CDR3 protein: CASSSGQYEKLFF

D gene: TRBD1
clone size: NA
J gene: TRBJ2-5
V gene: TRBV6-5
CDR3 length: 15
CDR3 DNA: TGTGCCAGCAGTTCCCAGGGGGCGAGAGGTGGGACCCAGTACTTC
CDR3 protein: CASSSQGARGGTQYF

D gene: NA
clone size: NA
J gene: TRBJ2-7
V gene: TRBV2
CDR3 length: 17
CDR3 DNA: TGTGCCAGCAGTGAAGCGGGTTGGTGGGGGGGCCCAAACGAGCAGTACTTC
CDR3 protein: CASSEAGWWGGPNEQYF

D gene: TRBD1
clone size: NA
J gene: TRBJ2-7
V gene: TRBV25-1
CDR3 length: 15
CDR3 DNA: TGTGCCAGCAGTGAATTTAGACAGGGGGCGGAAGAGCAGTACTTC
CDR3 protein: CASSEFRQGAEEQYF

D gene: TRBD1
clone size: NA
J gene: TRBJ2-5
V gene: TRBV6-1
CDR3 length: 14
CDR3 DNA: TGTGCCAGCAGTGAAGGACAGGGTATAGAGACCCAGTACTTC
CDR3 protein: CASSEGQGIETQYF

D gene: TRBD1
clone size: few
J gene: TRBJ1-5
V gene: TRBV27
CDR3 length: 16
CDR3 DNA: TGTGCCAGCAGTCCCCAACAGGGGGGGTACAATCAGCCCCAGCATTTT
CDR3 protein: CASSPQQGGYNQPQHF

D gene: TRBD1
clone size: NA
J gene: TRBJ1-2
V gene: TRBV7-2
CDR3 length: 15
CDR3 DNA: TGTGCCAGCAGCTTAGACTTGGACAGGGGTGGTGGCTACACCTTC
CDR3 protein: CASSLDLDRGGGYTF

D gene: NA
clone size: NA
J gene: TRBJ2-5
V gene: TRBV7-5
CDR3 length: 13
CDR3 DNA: TGTGCCAGAAGCTCAGACTTGCAAGAGACCCAGTACTTC
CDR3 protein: CARSSDLQETQYF

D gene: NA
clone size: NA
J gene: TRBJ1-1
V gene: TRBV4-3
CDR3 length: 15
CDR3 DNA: TGCGCCAGCAGCCCCTCCCACGGTGTGAACACTGAAGCTTTCTTT
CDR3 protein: CASSPSHGVNTEAFF

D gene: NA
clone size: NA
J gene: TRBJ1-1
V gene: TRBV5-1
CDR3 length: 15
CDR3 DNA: TGCGCCAGCAGCTTGGTCGGGGGGCTAAACACTGAAGCTTTCTTT
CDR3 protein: CASSLVGGLNTEAFF

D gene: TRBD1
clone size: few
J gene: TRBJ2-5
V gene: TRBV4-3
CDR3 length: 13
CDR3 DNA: TGCGCCAGCAGCGCGGGTCCGACAGGGGCCCAGTACTTC
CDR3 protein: CASSAGPTGAQYF

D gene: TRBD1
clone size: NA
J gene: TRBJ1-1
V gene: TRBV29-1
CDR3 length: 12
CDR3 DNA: TGCAGCGTTGAAGGGGACAGGGTCCGAGCTTTCTTT
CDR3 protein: CSVEGDRVRAFF

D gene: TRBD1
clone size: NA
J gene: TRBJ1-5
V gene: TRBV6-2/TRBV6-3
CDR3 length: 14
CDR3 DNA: TGTGCCAGCAGTCGGACAGGGGGCAATCAGCCCCAGCATTTT
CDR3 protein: CASSRTGGNQPQHF

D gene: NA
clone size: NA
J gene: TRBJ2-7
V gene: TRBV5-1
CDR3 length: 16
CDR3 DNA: TGCGCCAGCAGCTTGGGAGGGGGACCGCAGGGCTACGAGCAGTACTTC
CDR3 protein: CASSLGGGPQGYEQYF

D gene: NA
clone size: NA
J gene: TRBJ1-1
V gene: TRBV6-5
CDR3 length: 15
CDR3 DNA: TGTGCCAGCAGTTTAGAACAGGGATTTACGACTGAAGCTTTCTTT
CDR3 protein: CASSLEQGFTTEAFF

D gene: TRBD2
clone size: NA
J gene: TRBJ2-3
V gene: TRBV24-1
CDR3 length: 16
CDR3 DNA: TGTGCCACCAGTGATTCTAGCGGGAGACGGGTGGATACGCAGTATTTT
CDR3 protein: CATSDSSGRRVDTQYF

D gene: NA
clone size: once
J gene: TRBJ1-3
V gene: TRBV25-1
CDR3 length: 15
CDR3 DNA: TGTGCCAGCAGTGAATATCCAGATACTGGAAACACCATATATTTT
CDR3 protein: CASSEYPDTGNTIYF